Described below is a single TCR beta chain sequence and its context. Its cognate antigen is unknown. The record originates from a study of cytomegalovirus exposure and HLA in healthy donors. Study conclusions and caveats: Per a prior analysis, the majority of TCR beta V segments were productive roughly 87% or roughly 30% of the time. At a 0.05 false discovery rate, a later analysis found 15,000 to 20,000 TCR beta sequences to be associated with HLA alleles. Later work showed greater clonal expansion in HLA-associated TCR beta chains than in equally common others.

The CDR3 spans 14 residues. Germline V CDR1 and CDR2: SEHNR, FQNEAQ (reference sequence). Trimming pared 5 bases from V and 6 bases from J, leaving 14 bases between. Primers included in the PCR were 60 Vbeta and 13 Jbeta primers. Methods used by the authors: Unique TCR beta chains numbered approximately 80 million in a later analysis, with around 10 million shared. Sequenced by immunoSEQ multiplex PCR; TCRdb stores in-frame clones only, minus some. The V and J calls and clone size were taken over from that table, and D and trimming were inferred from the DNA. Of roughly 130,000 clones in the sample, 75% to 85% are singletons; the top ten hold 1%.

This receptor was obtained from a man aged 35 to 55 in good health and CMV-seronegative. V usage is TRBV7-9 and J usage is TRBJ2-1; TRBD1 is a possible D gene (5 bases). The sequencing sample was made of PBMCs. The CDR3, as DNA: TGTGCCAGCAGCCCCAGAGTGACAGTCAATGAGCAGTTCTTC. It translates to CASSPRVTVNEQFF.